The table lists the clone carrying this T cell receptor (beta chain) with a few counts. Trimming took 8 bases from V and 0 from J; bases not matched to a gene: 7. The CDR3 sequence is 15 residues long. Germline V gene data show CDR1 as MNHNS and CDR2 as SASEGT. Investigators profiled TCR beta VDJ and CDR3 from genomic DNA template. TCRdb reprocessed the reads with MiXCR, giving one entry per CDR3 protein. The data hold about 160,000 distinct CDR3 sequences, with 35% to 55% observed a single time. The data were obtained in a study of CD8+CD57+ T cells in acquired aplastic anemia. Study summary: Sorted cells (CD4+ and CD8+) yielded DNA amounts that averaged about 3.1 ug. As sequenced from healthy donors, CD4+ cells averaged about 10 million reads.

This chain connects TRBV6-1 to TRBJ1-3; 7 positions agree with TRBD1. This TCR was recovered from a human donor in good health. Input material: sorted CD4+, CD8+, or CD8+CD57+ T cells (not recorded which) from PBMCs. CDR3 sequence (DNA): TGTGCCAGCCTGGGACAGTTGATCTCTGGAAACACCATATATTTT. Translated, it gives CASLGQLISGNTIYF.